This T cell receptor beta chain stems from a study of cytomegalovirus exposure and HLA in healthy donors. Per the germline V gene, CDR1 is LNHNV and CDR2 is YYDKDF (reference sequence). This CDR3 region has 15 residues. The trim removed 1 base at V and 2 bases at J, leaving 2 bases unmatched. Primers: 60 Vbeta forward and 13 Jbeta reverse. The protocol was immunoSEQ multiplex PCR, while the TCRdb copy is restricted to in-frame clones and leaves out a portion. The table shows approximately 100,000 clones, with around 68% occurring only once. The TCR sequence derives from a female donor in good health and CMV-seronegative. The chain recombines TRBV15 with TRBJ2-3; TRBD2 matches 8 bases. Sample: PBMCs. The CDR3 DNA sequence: TGTGCCACCAGCAGAGCGACTAGCGACACAGATACGCAGTATTTT. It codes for CATSRATSDTDTQYF. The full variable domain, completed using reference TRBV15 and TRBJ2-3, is DAMVIQNPRYQVTQFGKPVTLSCSQTLNHNVMYWYQQKSSQAPKLLFHYYDKDFNNEADTPDNFQSRRPNTSFCFLDIRSPGLGDTAMYLCATSRATSDTDTQYFGPGTRLTVL.